This T cell receptor beta chain was sequenced during a study of blood T cell repertoires in COVID-19. Across the whole study: PBMCs, B-cell-depleted T cells, or T cells were the source of the cDNA or gDNA that made up the material.

The Seattle patients joined while their infection was active and were tracked longitudinally afterward. In the study's own analysis: Reference gene primer amplification gave estimated nucleated cell counts. Assay: immunoSEQ multiplex PCR; the TCRdb copy retains only in-frame clones and omits some. That table gives V, J and clone size, and the DNA gave D and trimming. The sample shows approximately 12,000 clones, 71% of them seen only once. Germline-derived CDR1 and CDR2 are GTSNPN and SVGIG (reference sequence). The CDR3 loop spans 14 amino acids. The germline V and J ends were trimmed by 1 base and 8 bases, with 15 bases remaining between them.

Specimen: peripheral blood. The receptor was isolated from a man aged 55 to 70 with COVID-19, enrolled during active disease. The rearrangement uses TRBV30 and TRBJ2-1; maybe TRBD1 (5 bases). The CDR3 nucleotides are TGTGCCTGGAGTGAGGGGTTCGATGGCGATGAGCAGTTCTTC. It specifies CAWSEGFDGDEQFF. Complete variable domain (other parts from reference TRBV30 and TRBJ2-1): SQTIHQWPATLVQPVGSPLSLECTVEGTSNPNLYWYRQAAGRGLQLLFYSVGIGQISSEVPQNLSASRPQDRQFILSSKKLLLSDSGFYLCAWSEGFDGDEQFFGPGTRLTVL.